This record covers a single TCR beta chain. Its antigen is not known. These data are taken from a study of cytomegalovirus exposure and HLA in healthy donors. CDR1 is SGHRS, CDR2 YFSETQ, per germline. The V and J ends lost 2 bases and 2 bases respectively, with 8 bases between them. This CDR3 has 13 amino acids. PCR employed 60 Vbeta and 13 Jbeta primers. Data came from immunoSEQ multiplex PCR; TCRdb stores just in-frame clones and leaves some out. The data contain 150,000 or so clones, around 80% of them singletons. General study points: Upon later analysis, HLA-associated TCR beta chains proved more clonally expanded than other, equally common chains. The authors listed 180 or so TCR beta chains as cytomegalovirus-associated.

This sequence joins TRBV5-1 and TRBJ2-7; no definite D call. This receptor was identified in a man aged 35-49 years in good health and CMV-seropositive. Sequenced: PBMCs. CDR3 loop: CASSFPGTYEQYF. The DNA for the CDR3 is TGCGCCAGCAGCTTTCCGGGTACCTACGAGCAGTACTTC.